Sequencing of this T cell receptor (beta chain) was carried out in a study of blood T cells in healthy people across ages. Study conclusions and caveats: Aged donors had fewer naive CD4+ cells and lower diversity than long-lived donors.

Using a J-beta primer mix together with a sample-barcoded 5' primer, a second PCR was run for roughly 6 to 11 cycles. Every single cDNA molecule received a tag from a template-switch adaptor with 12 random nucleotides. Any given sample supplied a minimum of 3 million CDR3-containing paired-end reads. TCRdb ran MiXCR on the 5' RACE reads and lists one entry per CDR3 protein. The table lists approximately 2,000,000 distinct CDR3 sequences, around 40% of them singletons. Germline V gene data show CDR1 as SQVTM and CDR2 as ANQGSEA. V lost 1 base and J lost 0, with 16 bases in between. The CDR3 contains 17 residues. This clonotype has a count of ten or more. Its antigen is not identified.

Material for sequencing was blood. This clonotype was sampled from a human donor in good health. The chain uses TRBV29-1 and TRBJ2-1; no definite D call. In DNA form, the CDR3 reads TGCAGCGTTGAAGGTCTCGCGGTCGCGGCCTCCTACAATGAGCAGTTCTTC. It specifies CSVEGLAVAASYNEQFF.